A selection of T cell receptor beta chains follows, all from one sample in a study of T cells in localized non-small cell lung cancer. The data were produced by immunoSEQ multiplex PCR, yet TCRdb's version contains in-frame clones alone and is incomplete. The table has some 50,000 clones, 85% to 90% seen once. The sample here was PBMCs, taken before any cancer treatment. The receptor set was obtained from a female donor with stage II lung adenocarcinoma. Both conserved end residues are trimmed from each CDR3. A D gene is named only where the DNA matches it firmly.

D: TRBD1; V: TRBV19; J: TRBJ1-1; CDR3: ASSSTGSDTEAF
D: -; V: TRBV19; J: TRBJ1-2; CDR3: ASSIERAYRYGYT
D: -; V: TRBV7-9; J: TRBJ2-1; CDR3: ASSPGLHEQF
D: -; V: TRBV14; J: TRBJ1-6; CDR3: ASSRAGSLSSLH
D: -; V: TRBV4-2; J: TRBJ2-2; CDR3: ASSQLQSDTGELF
D: TRBD2; V: TRBV6-1; J: TRBJ2-1; CDR3: ASSEDSGVLSYNEQF
D: TRBD1; V: TRBV11-3; J: TRBJ2-3; CDR3: ASSLGQGEDTQY
D: TRBD1; V: TRBV4-1; J: TRBJ2-1; CDR3: ASSQDKVARDRGRSYNEQF
D: TRBD1; V: TRBV7-8; J: TRBJ1-3; CDR3: ASSLQGADSGNTIY
D: -; V: TRBV6-1; J: TRBJ2-1; CDR3: ASMSSYNEQF
D: TRBD2; V: TRBV19; J: TRBJ2-1; CDR3: ASSPAGGGHNEQF
D: -; V: TRBV5-1; J: TRBJ2-5; CDR3: ASSLAQVPGTQY
D: -; V: TRBV9; J: TRBJ2-3; CDR3: ASSFGTLLGDTQY
D: TRBD1; V: TRBV10-3; J: TRBJ2-7; CDR3: AIKRQGNYEQY
D: -; V: TRBV18; J: TRBJ2-7; CDR3: ASSSPWGGPYEQY
D: -; V: TRBV11-2; J: TRBJ1-1; CDR3: ASSLAENTEAF
D: -; V: TRBV5-8; J: TRBJ1-2; CDR3: ASSLDPKVGYGYT
D: TRBD1; V: TRBV15; J: TRBJ1-2; CDR3: ATTKSRDRGFYGYT
D: -; V: TRBV19; J: TRBJ1-3; CDR3: ASTFQAASGNTIY
D: -; V: TRBV11-2; J: TRBJ1-3; CDR3: ASTNKRGSSGNTIY
D: -; V: TRBV2; J: TRBJ1-3; CDR3: ASTGGAWGNTIY
D: -; V: TRBV5-6; J: TRBJ2-3; CDR3: ASSPPSWSVRTDTQY
D: TRBD1; V: TRBV6-1; J: TRBJ2-7; CDR3: ASRGVGQGEFEQY
D: -; V: TRBV5-1; J: TRBJ2-6; CDR3: ASTPLDGAGANVLT
D: TRBD2; V: TRBV7-6; J: TRBJ2-1; CDR3: ASSSRTSGVSYNEQF
D: -; V: TRBV28; J: TRBJ1-2; CDR3: ASSSQGGSGYGYT
D: -; V: TRBV2; J: TRBJ1-5; CDR3: ASSVSYHNGLNQPQH
D: -; V: TRBV25-1; J: TRBJ1-4; CDR3: ASSVYRGTNEKLF
D: -; V: TRBV27; J: TRBJ2-7; CDR3: ASSLRGDEQY
D: TRBD1; V: TRBV7-8; J: TRBJ1-5; CDR3: ASSPGITWDRGNQPQH
D: -; V: TRBV18; J: TRBJ1-2; CDR3: ASSQGDGGAYGYT
D: -; V: TRBV27; J: TRBJ1-3; CDR3: ASSPSSSGNTIY
D: TRBD1; V: TRBV9; J: TRBJ1-6; CDR3: ASSALQGTGGNSPLH
D: -; V: TRBV19; J: TRBJ1-2; CDR3: ASRTDDSSLTYGYT
D: -; V: TRBV18; J: TRBJ1-2; CDR3: ASSPSDSPYGYT
D: TRBD1; V: TRBV27; J: TRBJ1-1; CDR3: ASSYLQGQAF
D: -; V: TRBV11-3; J: TRBJ2-3; CDR3: ASSLGSADTQY
D: -; V: TRBV7-9; J: TRBJ1-2; CDR3: ASSLERNYGYT
D: -; V: TRBV4-2; J: TRBJ2-7; CDR3: ASSQFSGYEQY
D: -; V: TRBV5-1; J: TRBJ1-1; CDR3: ASSLEQGNTEAF
D: -; V: TRBV19; J: TRBJ2-2; CDR3: ASSIGAGATGELF
D: -; V: TRBV6-5; J: TRBJ2-5; CDR3: ASSYEDSARETQY
D: TRBD2; V: TRBV9; J: TRBJ2-3; CDR3: ASSPRTSGISDTQY
D: -; V: TRBV6-5; J: TRBJ1-2; CDR3: ASSYSEGSNGYT
D: TRBD1; V: TRBV9; J: TRBJ1-2; CDR3: ASSAGQGFSGYT
D: TRBD1; V: TRBV6-5; J: TRBJ1-4; CDR3: ASSSTAQGVKLF
D: -; V: TRBV9; J: TRBJ1-1; CDR3: ASSVVGADRTEAF
D: -; V: TRBV10-2; J: TRBJ1-1; CDR3: ASSEAGNTEAF
D: TRBD1; V: TRBV29-1; J: TRBJ1-1; CDR3: SVRQGEVTEAF
D: -; V: TRBV18; J: TRBJ1-3; CDR3: ASSPLPDTGLSGNTIY
D: TRBD1; V: TRBV15; J: TRBJ2-7; CDR3: ATSYTTGTMIYEQY
D: -; V: TRBV2; J: TRBJ1-5; CDR3: ASSRRGRDQPQH
D: -; V: TRBV6-5; J: TRBJ2-7; CDR3: ASRGGRYEQY